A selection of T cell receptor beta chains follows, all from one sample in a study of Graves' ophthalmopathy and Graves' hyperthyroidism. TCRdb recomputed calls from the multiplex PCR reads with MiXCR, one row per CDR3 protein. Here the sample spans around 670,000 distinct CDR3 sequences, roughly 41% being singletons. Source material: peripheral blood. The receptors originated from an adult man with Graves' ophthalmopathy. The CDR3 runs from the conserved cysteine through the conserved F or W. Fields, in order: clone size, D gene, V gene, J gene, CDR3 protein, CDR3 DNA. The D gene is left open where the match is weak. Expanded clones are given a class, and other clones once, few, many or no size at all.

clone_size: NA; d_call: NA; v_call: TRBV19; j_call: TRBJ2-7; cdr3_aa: CASSIVGLPNYEQYF; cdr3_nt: TGTGCCAGTAGTATAGTAGGTCTGCCAAACTACGAGCAGTACTTC
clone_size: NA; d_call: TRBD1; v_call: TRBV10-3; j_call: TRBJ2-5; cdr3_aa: CAITAGGEETQYF; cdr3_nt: TGTGCCATCACCGCAGGGGGCGAAGAGACCCAGTACTTC
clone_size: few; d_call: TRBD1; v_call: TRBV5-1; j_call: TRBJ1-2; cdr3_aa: CASSPGQDSYGYTF; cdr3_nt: TGCGCCAGCAGCCCTGGACAGGATAGCTATGGCTACACCTTC
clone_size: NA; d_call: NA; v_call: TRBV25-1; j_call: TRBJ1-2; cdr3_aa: CASSPQRIQGYTF; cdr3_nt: TGTGCCAGCTCACCTCAACGGATTCAAGGCTACACCTTC
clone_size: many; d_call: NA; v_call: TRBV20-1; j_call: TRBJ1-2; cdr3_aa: CSARLGSGYTF; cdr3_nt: TGCAGTGCTAGGTTAGGGAGTGGCTACACCTTC
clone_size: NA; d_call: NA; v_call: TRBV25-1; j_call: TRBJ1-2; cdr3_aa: CASSESPGNGYTF; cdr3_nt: TGTGCCAGCAGTGAATCACCAGGGAATGGCTACACCTTC
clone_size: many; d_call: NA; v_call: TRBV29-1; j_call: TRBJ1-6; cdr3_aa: CSVSTDSRYNSPLHF; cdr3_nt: TGCAGCGTCTCGACGGACAGTCGGTATAATTCACCCCTCCACTTT
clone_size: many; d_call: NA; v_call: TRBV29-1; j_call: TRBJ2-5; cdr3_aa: CSVDPPGEETQYF; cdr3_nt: TGCAGCGTTGATCCGCCGGGGGAAGAGACCCAGTACTTC
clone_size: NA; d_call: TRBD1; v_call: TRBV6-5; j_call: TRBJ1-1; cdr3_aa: CASNLPDRQGPDEAFF; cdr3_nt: TGTGCCAGCAACCTACCGGATCGACAGGGTCCAGATGAAGCTTTCTTT
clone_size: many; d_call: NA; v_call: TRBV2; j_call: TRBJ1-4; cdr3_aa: CASRKQESNEKLFF; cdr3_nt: TGTGCCAGCAGGAAACAGGAGTCCAATGAAAAACTGTTTTTT
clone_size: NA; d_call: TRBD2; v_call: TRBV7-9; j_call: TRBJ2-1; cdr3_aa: CASSLTSGANEQFF; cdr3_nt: TGTGCCAGCAGCTTAACGAGCGGGGCCAATGAGCAGTTCTTC
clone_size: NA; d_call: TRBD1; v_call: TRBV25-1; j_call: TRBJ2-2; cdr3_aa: CASKTGLGETGELFF; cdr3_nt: TGTGCCAGCAAGACAGGGTTAGGTGAAACCGGGGAGCTGTTTTTT
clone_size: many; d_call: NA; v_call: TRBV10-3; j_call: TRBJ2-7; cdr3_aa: CAISRTETYEQYF; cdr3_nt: TGTGCCATCAGTCGGACAGAGACCTACGAGCAGTACTTC
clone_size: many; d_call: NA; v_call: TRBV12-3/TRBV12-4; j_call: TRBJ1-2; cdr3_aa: CASTRRREGYGYTF; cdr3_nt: TGTGCCAGCACCCGACGCAGGGAAGGGTATGGCTACACCTTC
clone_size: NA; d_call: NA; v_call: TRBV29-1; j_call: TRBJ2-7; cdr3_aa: CSVVGPGYEQYF; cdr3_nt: TGCAGTGTTGTGGGACCCGGATACGAGCAGTACTTC
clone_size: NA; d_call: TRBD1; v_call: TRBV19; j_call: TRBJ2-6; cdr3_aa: CASMGQGALGANVLTF; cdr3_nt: TGTGCCAGTATGGGACAGGGGGCTTTAGGGGCCAACGTCCTGACTTTC
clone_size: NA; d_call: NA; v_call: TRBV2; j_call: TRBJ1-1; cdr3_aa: CASGERGTEAFF; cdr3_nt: TGTGCCAGCGGAGAACGGGGGACTGAAGCTTTCTTT
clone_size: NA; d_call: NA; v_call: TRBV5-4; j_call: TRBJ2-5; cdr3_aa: CASSLGGVKATQYF; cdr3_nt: TGTGCCAGCAGCTTGGGCGGCGTGAAGGCGACCCAGTACTTC
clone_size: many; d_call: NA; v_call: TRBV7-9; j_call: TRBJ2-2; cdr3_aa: CASSPTGSSRELFF; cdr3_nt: TGTGCCAGCAGCCCCACCGGGAGTTCCCGGGAGCTGTTTTTT
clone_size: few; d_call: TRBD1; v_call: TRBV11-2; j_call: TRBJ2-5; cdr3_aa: CASSYGPGQGQETQYF; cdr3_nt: TGTGCCAGCAGCTACGGCCCGGGACAGGGGCAAGAGACCCAGTACTTC
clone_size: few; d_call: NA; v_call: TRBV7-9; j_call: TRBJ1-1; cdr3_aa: CASSQDRRYRSNTEAFF; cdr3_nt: TGCGCCAGCAGCCAAGATCGTCGGTACAGATCAAACACTGAAGCTTTCTTT
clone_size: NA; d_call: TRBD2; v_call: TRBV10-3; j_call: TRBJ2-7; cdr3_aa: CASGRGGTLDYERYF; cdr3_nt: TGTGCCAGCGGCCGGGGGGGGACCCTCGACTACGAGCGGTACTTC
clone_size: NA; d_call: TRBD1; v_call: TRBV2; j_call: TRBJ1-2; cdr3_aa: CASISDRVEGYTF; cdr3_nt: TGTGCCAGCATTTCGGACAGGGTGGAAGGCTACACCTTC
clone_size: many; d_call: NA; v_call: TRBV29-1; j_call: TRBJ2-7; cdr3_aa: CSVVGLGEQYF; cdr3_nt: TGCAGCGTTGTCGGGTTAGGGGAGCAGTACTTC
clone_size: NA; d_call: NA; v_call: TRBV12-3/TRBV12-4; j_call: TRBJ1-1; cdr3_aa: CAAYQTVNTEAFF; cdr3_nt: TGTGCCGCCTATCAGACAGTTAACACTGAAGCTTTCTTT
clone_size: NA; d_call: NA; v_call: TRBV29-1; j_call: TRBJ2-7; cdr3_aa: CSVDVGERQYF; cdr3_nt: TGCAGCGTTGATGTGGGAGAAAGGCAGTACTTC
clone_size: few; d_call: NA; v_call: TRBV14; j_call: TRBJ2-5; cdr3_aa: CASSQVAKLETQYF; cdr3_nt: TGTGCCAGCAGCCAAGTGGCAAAATTAGAGACCCAGTACTTC
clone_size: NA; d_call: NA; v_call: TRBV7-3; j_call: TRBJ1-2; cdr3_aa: CASSLILGGRYYGYTF; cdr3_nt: TGTGCCAGCAGCTTAATTCTAGGAGGGAGATACTATGGCTACACCTTC
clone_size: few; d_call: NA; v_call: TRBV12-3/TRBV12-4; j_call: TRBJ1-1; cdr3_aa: CASSYLRTEAFF; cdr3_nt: TGTGCCAGCAGTTACCTGAGGACTGAAGCTTTCTTT
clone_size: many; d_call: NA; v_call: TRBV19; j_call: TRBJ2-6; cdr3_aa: CASSPERGANVLTF; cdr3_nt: TGTGCCAGTAGTCCAGAGCGGGGGGCCAACGTCCTGACTTTC
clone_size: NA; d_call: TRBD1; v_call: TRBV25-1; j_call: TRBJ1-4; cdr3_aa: CASSWTGGPSNEKLFF; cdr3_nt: TGTGCCAGCAGCTGGACAGGGGGGCCATCTAATGAAAAACTGTTTTTT
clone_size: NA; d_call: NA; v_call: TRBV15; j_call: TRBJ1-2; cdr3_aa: CATSIGPYGYTF; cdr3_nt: TGTGCCACCAGCATCGGACCATATGGCTACACCTTC
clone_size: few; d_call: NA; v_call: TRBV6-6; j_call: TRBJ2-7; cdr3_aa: CASSYSGAQDGEQYF; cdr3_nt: TGTGCCAGCAGTTACTCGGGGGCGCAGGATGGCGAGCAGTACTTC
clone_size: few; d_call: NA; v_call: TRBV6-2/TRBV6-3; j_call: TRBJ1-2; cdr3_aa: CASSNRQPSTF; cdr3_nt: TGTGCCAGCAGTAACCGACAGCCCTCCACCTTC
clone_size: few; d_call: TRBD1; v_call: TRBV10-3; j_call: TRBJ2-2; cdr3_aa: CATTGTGGGELFF; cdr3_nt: TGTGCCACCACCGGGACAGGGGGCGGGGAGCTGTTTTTT
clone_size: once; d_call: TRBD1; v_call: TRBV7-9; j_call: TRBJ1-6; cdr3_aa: CASSLVGQGWWNSPLHF; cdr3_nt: TGTGCCAGCAGCTTAGTGGGACAGGGTTGGTGGAATTCACCCCTCCACTTT
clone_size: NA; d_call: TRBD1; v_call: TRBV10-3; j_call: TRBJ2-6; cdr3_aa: CAISTPGQGSPGANVLTF; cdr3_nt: TGTGCCATCAGTACTCCGGGACAGGGTAGTCCTGGGGCCAACGTCCTGACTTTC
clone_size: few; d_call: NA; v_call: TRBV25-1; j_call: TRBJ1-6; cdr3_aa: CASSFPEGTNNSPLHF; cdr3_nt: TGTGCCAGCAGTTTTCCTGAGGGCACCAATAATTCACCCCTCCACTTT
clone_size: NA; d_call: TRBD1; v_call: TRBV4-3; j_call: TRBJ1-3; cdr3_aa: CASSRQGTGNTIYF; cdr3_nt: TGCGCCAGCAGCCGACAGGGAACTGGAAACACCATATATTTT
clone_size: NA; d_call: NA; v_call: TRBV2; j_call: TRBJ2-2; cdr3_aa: CASSLSTGARAGELFF; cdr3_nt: TGTGCCAGCAGTTTATCGACGGGAGCAAGGGCCGGGGAGCTGTTTTTT
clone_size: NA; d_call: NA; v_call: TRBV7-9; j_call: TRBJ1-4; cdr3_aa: CASSRAGTTNEKLFF; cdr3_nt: TGCGCCAGCAGCCGGGCAGGGACTACTAATGAAAAACTGTTTTTT
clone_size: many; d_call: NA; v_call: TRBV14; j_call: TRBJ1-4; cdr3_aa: CASSQRLEKLFF; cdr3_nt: TGTGCCAGCAGCCAGAGGTTGGAAAAACTGTTTTTT
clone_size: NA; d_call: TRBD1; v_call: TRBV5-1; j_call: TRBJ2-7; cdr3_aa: CASSTLPGQATGLYF; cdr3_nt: TGCGCCAGCAGCACCCTACCGGGACAGGCTACGGGGCTGTACTTC
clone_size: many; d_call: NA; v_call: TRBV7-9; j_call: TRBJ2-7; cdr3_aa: CASRPIDEQYF; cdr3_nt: TGTGCCAGCAGACCGATTGACGAGCAGTACTTC